Included here is one TCR beta chain sequence, with context. Its matching antigen is unknown. The donors were members of the roughly 120-subject validation cohort (separate from the approximately 730-subject first cohort). The sample is drawn from a study of cytomegalovirus exposure and HLA in healthy donors. Findings and caveats of the study: There were a few CMV-associated chains whose specificity for CMV antigens was confirmed in vitro. It was reportedly the case that the classifier diagnosed cytomegalovirus status with high specificity and sensitivity.

Generated by immunoSEQ multiplex PCR, the TCRdb table keeps only in-frame clones and is missing some. The sample carries 220,000 or so clones, approximately 80% recorded once. This TCR came from a young woman in good health and CMV-seropositive. The sample was PBMCs.

The CDR3 is CASSSDRAKEKLFF. CDR3 coding DNA: TGTGCCAGCAGCTCGGACAGGGCGAAGGAAAAACTGTTTTTT. The chain uses TRBV7-9 and TRBJ1-4; 8 nucleotides agree with TRBD1. V shed 4 bases, J shed 8 bases, and the junction held 6 bases outside the gene matches. The CDR3 extends over 14 amino acids. From germline, CDR1 is SEHNR and CDR2 FQNEAQ (reference sequence).